The 2 T cell receptor beta chains below all came from one sample that was sequenced in a study of graft-versus-host responses after intestinal transplantation. Sequencing was performed with immunoSEQ multiplex PCR; in TCRdb, only in-frame clones are kept and a portion is missing. The sample carries about 120,000 clones, 85% to 95% recorded once. The antigens of these receptors remain unknown. Sequenced material: unstimulated CD8+ T cells sorted from spleen or lymph node cells, taken before intestinal transplant. These TCRs come from a human donor who received an intestinal transplant.

The chain combines TRBV4-1 with TRBJ2-7, with D maybe TRBD2 (5 bases). V was shortened by 2 bases and J by 1 base, with 18 bases between the two germline ends. Germline V CDR1 and CDR2: MGHRA, YSYEKL. The CDR3 consists of 17 residues. CDR3 sequence (DNA): TGCGCCAGCAGCCAACGGCACCCGGAGGCGGATTCCTACGAGCAGTACTTC. This translates into CASSQRHPEADSYEQYF.

The rearrangement links TRBV6-1 to TRBJ2-7; 12 bases line up with TRBD2. V lost 4 bases to trimming and J lost 8 bases; unmatched junction nucleotides: 6. Per the germline V gene, CDR1 is MNHNS and CDR2 is SASEGT. The CDR3 consists of 14 residues. The CDR3 nucleotides read TGTGCCAGCAGTGGGTCTAGCGGGAGGGCCCAGCAGTACTTC. Protein: CASSGSSGRAQQYF.